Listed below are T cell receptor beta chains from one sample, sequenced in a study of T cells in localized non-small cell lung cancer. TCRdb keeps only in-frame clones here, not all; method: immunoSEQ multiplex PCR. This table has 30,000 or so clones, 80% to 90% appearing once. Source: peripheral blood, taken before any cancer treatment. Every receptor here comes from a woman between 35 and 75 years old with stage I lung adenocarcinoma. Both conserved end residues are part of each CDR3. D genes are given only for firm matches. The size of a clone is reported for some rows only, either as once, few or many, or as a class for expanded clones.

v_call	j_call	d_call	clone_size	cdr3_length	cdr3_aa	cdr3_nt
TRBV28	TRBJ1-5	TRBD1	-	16	CASSIPGTGPTAAQHF	TGTGCCAGCAGTATACCCGGGACAGGCCCCACGGCGGCCCAGCATTTT
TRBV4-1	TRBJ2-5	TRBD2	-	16	CASSQPGLAGQETQYF	TGCGCCAGCAGCCAACCGGGACTAGCGGGCCAAGAGACCCAGTACTTC
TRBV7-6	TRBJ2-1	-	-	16	CASSPVGAGFYNEQFF	TGTGCCAGCAGCCCCGTGGGAGCGGGCTTCTACAATGAGCAGTTCTTC
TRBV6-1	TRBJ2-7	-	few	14	CASSDWDVSYEQYF	TGTGCCAGCAGTGACTGGGACGTCTCCTACGAGCAGTACTTC
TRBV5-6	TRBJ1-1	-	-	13	CASSLGLNTEAFF	TGTGCCAGCAGCTTAGGCCTGAACACTGAAGCTTTCTTT
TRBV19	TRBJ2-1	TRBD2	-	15	CASSLAGPLYNEQFF	TGTGCCAGTAGTCTAGCGGGGCCCCTCTACAATGAGCAGTTCTTC
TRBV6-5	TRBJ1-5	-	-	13	CASRGPSNQPQHF	TGTGCCAGCAGAGGGCCAAGCAATCAGCCCCAGCATTTT
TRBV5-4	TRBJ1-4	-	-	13	CASSLKTSEKLFF	TGTGCCAGCAGCTTAAAGACGTCTGAAAAACTGTTTTTT
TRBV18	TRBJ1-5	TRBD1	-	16	CASSPPGQFSNQPQHF	TGTGCCAGCTCACCACCGGGACAGTTTAGCAATCAGCCCCAGCATTTT
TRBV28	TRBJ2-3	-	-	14	CASSMGGESDTQYF	TGTGCCAGCAGTATGGGGGGCGAGTCAGATACGCAGTATTTT
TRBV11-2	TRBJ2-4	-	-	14	CASSLGEGANIQYF	TGTGCCAGCAGCTTAGGCGAAGGGGCGAACATTCAGTACTTC